The clone carrying this TCR beta chain was counted once. The V gene's germline CDR1 is SQVTM and CDR2 ANQGSEA. The CDR3 is made up of 15 amino acids. V dropped 4 bases and J dropped 1; count of bases not matched to a gene: 6. Libraries were prepared by immunoSEQ multiplex PCR; TCRdb keeps only in-frame clonotypes and omits some of them. The sample carries 29,000 or so clones, 60% to 80% recorded once. The source of the sample is a study of regulatory dendritic cells for organ transplantation. FACS sorted CD4+ or CD8+ T cells into CD45RA+ naive and CD45RO+ memory. The V call is TRBV29-1, the J call TRBJ2-5; 10 bases fit TRBD1. Sequencing input: memory CD4+ T cells from blood. Noted subset: CD45RO+ memory T cells. The receptor was derived from a human donor in good health. In nucleotides, the CDR3 is TGCAGCGTTGGAAAGACAGGGGGCTTCCAAGAGACCCAGTACTTC. Encoded protein: CSVGKTGGFQETQYF.